This entry lists 4 T cell receptor beta chains sequenced from one sample in a study of control samples from healthy donors and cancer patients. The assay was immunoSEQ multiplex PCR, and TCRdb's table has in-frame clones only and misses some. The table records about 140,000 clones, approximately 94% of them present only once. What was sequenced was blood. These TCRs come from a man in his forties or fifties in good health.

The chain employs TRBV4-2 and TRBJ2-1, with TRBD2 matching over 8 bases. The CDR3 is 15 residues long. CDR1 and CDR2 (germline): LGHNA, YNFKEQ. Trimming removed 2 bases from V and 7 bases from J; junction bases left unmatched: 7. The CDR3 DNA is TGTGCCAGCAGCCAAACAAGCGGGAGTCGGAATGAGCAGTTCTTC. It yields the protein CASSQTSGSRNEQFF.

This chain joins TRBV9 and TRBJ2-7, with no clear D. Germline V gene sequence: CDR1 SGDLS, CDR2 YYNGEE. The CDR3 covers 16 residues. Trimming shortened V by 4 bases and J by 1 base, and 18 bases separated the two germline ends. The CDR3 spells CASSPGSRIPSYEQYF. Written as DNA, the CDR3 is TGTGCCAGCAGCCCAGGCAGCAGGATCCCTTCCTACGAGCAGTACTTC.

The genes are TRBV2 and TRBJ2-5; perhaps TRBD2 as D (5 bases). The ends were cut back, 2 bases at V and 5 bases at J, with 12 bases in the middle. The CDR3 has 14 amino acids. Germline V gene lookup returns CDR1 SNHLY and CDR2 FYNNEI. CDR3 residues: CASSEYAGGETQYF. In DNA form, the CDR3 reads TGTGCCAGCAGTGAATATGCAGGCGGGGAGACCCAGTACTTC.

The genes are TRBV15 and TRBJ2-3; D remains unclear. The V end was cut by 4 bases, the J end by 11 bases, with 10 bases between. Germline-derived CDR1 and CDR2 are LNHNV and YYDKDF (reference sequence). The CDR3 covers 11 residues. The CDR3 nucleotides are TGTGCCACCAGCAACCCCGTGGGGCAGTATTTT. Its translation is CATSNPVGQYF.